Each of the 10 T cell receptor beta chains below was sequenced from the same sample in a study of blood T cell repertoires in COVID-19. Sequencing used immunoSEQ multiplex PCR; TCRdb keeps in-frame clones, though not all of them. The sample includes 150,000 to 200,000 clones, roughly 87% of them seen just once. The sequenced sample consisted of peripheral blood. The receptor set was obtained from a man aged 18 to 35 who had recovered from COVID-19.

The V call is TRBV10-1, the J call TRBJ2-5, with D possibly matching TRBD2 (6 bases). The CDR3 covers 16 residues. Per the germline V gene, CDR1 is WNHNN and CDR2 is SYGVQD (reference sequence). With 3 bases removed from V and 0 bases from J, the gap between germline ends came to 14 bases. This CDR3 is CASSDISGLYQETQYF. The CDR3 coding sequence is TGCGCCAGCAGTGATATTAGCGGTCTGTACCAAGAGACCCAGTACTTC.

The chain uses TRBV18 and TRBJ2-1, with 9 nucleotides matching TRBD1. The J segment lost 9 bases and the V segment lost 1 base, leaving 7 bases of the junction unmatched. Germline V CDR1 and CDR2: KGHSH, LQKENI. The CDR3 spans 15 residues. The CDR3 DNA reads as TGTGCCAGCTCACCACAACAGGGGGCGTGGGGTGAGCAGTTCTTC. Translated: CASSPQQGAWGEQFF.

This chain connects TRBV6-5 to TRBJ2-7; TRBD2 matches at 12 bases. CDR3 length: 14 residues. Germline CDR1 reads MNHEY; CDR2 reads SVGAGI. The trim removed 8 bases at V and 5 bases at J, leaving 7 bases unmatched. CDR3 bases: TGTGCCAGCTTCCACCGGACTAGCGGGAACGAGCAGTACTTC. Protein: CASFHRTSGNEQYF.

The rearrangement joins TRBV9 to TRBJ2-7; TRBD1 aligns across 7 bases. CDR3 length: 15 residues. From germline, CDR1 is SGDLS and CDR2 YYNGEE. V shed 1 base, J shed 2 bases, and the junction held 6 bases outside the gene matches. For the CDR3, the DNA is TGTGCCAGCAGCGTAAGTCCAGGGGGAGCCTACGAGCAGTACTTC. It encodes CASSVSPGGAYEQYF.

This chain joins TRBV7-2 and TRBJ1-2; 7 bases line up with TRBD1. This CDR3 contains 15 residues. CDR1 is SGHTA, CDR2 FQGNSA, per germline. The V and J ends lost 4 bases and 2 bases, in that order; junction bases with no gene match: 7. CDR3 coding DNA: TGTGCCAGCAGCTACGCCGACAGGGCGAACTATGGCTACACCTTC. Translation gives CASSYADRANYGYTF.

The chain uses TRBV28 and TRBJ1-3; 7 bases are shared with TRBD1. Germline CDR1 MDHEN, CDR2 SYDVKM. Losses at the gene ends were 6 bases for V and 0 bases for J; bases not matched to a gene: 2. This CDR3 contains 14 residues. For the CDR3, the DNA is TGTGCCAGCAGGGGACAGCACTCTGGAAACACCATATATTTT. Protein sequence: CASRGQHSGNTIYF. The full variable domain, with the rest looked up from reference TRBV28 and TRBJ1-3, is DVKVTQSSRYLVKRTGEKVFLECVQDMDHENMFWYRQDPGLGLRLIYFSYDVKMKEKGDIPEGYSVSREKKERFSLILESASTNQTSMYLCASRGQHSGNTIYFGEGSWLTVV.

V and J are TRBV9 and TRBJ1-6; no reliable D call. With 7 bases removed from V and 0 bases from J, the gap between germline ends came to 14 bases. Germline V gene lookup returns CDR1 SGDLS and CDR2 YYNGEE. This CDR3 contains 16 residues. The CDR3 spells CASGVTLSSYNSPLHF. The CDR3 region has the DNA TGTGCCAGCGGAGTGACCTTGAGCTCCTATAATTCACCCCTCCACTTT.

J is TRBJ2-3 and V is TRBV10-3, with 7 bases lining up with TRBD1. The CDR3 covers 14 residues. Looked up from germline, CDR1 is ENHRY and CDR2 is SYGVKD. Trimming took 10 bases from V and 2 from J; bases not matched to a gene: 9. CDR3 DNA: TGTGCCAACCGACAGGGATCAGACACAGATACGCAGTATTTT. It encodes CANRQGSDTDTQYF.

The V and J genes are TRBV28 and TRBJ1-3; D is unclear. Per the germline V gene, CDR1 is MDHEN and CDR2 is SYDVKM. This CDR3 is built from 12 residues. Between the trimmed V and J ends, which lost 8 bases and 0 bases, there was a span of 5 bases. CDR3 sequence (DNA): TGTGCCAGCCTCCCCTCTGGAAACACCATATATTTT. Translation: CASLPSGNTIYF.

CDR3: CASSYYRDNDGYTF. DNA of the CDR3: TGTGCCAGCAGTTACTACCGGGACAATGATGGCTACACCTTC. The V and J genes are TRBV6-2 or TRBV6-3 and TRBJ1-2; D is possibly TRBD1 (6 bases). CDR1 is MNHEY and CDR2 is SVGEGT in the germline V gene. This CDR3 is 14 amino acids long. Trimming left V 1 base short and J 6 bases short, with 12 bases between.